This T cell receptor beta chain is drawn from a study of cytotoxic CD8 clonotypes in ibrutinib-treated CLL. V lost 0 bases and J 0 bases, leaving 9 bases between the germline ends. There are 15 residues in the CDR3. Per germline, CDR1 LGHNA and CDR2 YNFKEQ. Findings and limits, study-wide: Baseline clonality, higher than in age-matched healthy donors, tracked circulating CD8+ T-cell counts. Clonality was elevated at ibrutinib response and had returned toward baseline at progression.

Sample share makes this clone medium-sized (0.01 to 0.1%). Its antigen remains unidentified. Generated by immunoSEQ multiplex PCR, the TCRdb table keeps only in-frame clones and is missing some. The sample contains 90,000 to 150,000 clones, 58% of which appear only once. Source: PBMCs, taken after 24 months of ibrutinib treatment. The rearrangement uses TRBV4-2 and TRBJ2-7; TRBD1 is a possible D gene (6 bases). The clonotype comes from a human donor with chronic lymphocytic leukemia. The CDR3 loop reads CASSQDQDSSYEQYF. The CDR3 region has the DNA TGTGCCAGCAGCCAAGATCAGGACAGCTCCTACGAGCAGTACTTC.